Below, 16 T cell receptor beta chains from the same sample are listed, as sequenced in a study of beta chain features in type 1 diabetes. Study-wide results and limits: People with Type 1 diabetes carried modestly yet significantly shorter TCRB CDR3s in all four CD4+ subsets.

No antigens are known for them. The whole isolated RNA underwent reverse transcription, so sequencing captured expressed TCRB transcripts. The data were produced by immunoSEQ multiplex PCR, yet TCRdb's version contains in-frame clones alone and is incomplete. The data hold 40,000 to 65,000 clones, with 55% to 80% observed a single time. What was sequenced was stem cell memory CD4+ T cells from blood. These receptors were obtained from a woman in her thirties with type 1 diabetes.

The rearrangement links TRBV7-9 to TRBJ2-4; the match to TRBD1 covers 7 bases. V was pared by 1 base and J by 15 bases, with 9 bases of the junction left unmatched. The germline V gene has CDR1 SEHNR and CDR2 FQNEAQ (reference sequence). This CDR3 comprises 13 residues. For the CDR3, the DNA is TGTGCCAGCAGCTTAGGAGGGACAGCTTCCCCGTACTTC. It translates to CASSLGGTASPYF.

V and J are TRBV6-6 and TRBJ1-3, with D possibly matching TRBD1 (6 bases). This CDR3 spans 16 amino acids. V lost 2 bases and J 0 bases, leaving 11 bases between the germline ends. Per the germline V gene, CDR1 is MNHNY and CDR2 is SVGAGI (reference sequence). DNA of the CDR3: TGTGCCAGCAGTTACGGGCAGGGGAGCTCTGGAAACACCATATATTTT. It translates to CASSYGQGSSGNTIYF.

This clone was detected a few times. The rearrangement links TRBV30 to TRBJ2-1; D gene uncertain. V lost 2 bases, J lost 0 bases, and 17 bases lay in between. The CDR3 extends over 17 amino acids. Germline V CDR1 and CDR2: GTSNPN, SVGIG (reference sequence). CDR3 DNA sequence: TGTGCCTGGAGTCTAACAATGACTGGAAGCTCCTACAATGAGCAGTTCTTC. It encodes CAWSLTMTGSSYNEQFF. The full variable domain, its missing parts supplied by reference TRBV30 and TRBJ2-1, is SQTIHQWPATLVQPVGSPLSLECTVEGTSNPNLYWYRQAAGRGLQLLFYSVGIGQISSEVPQNLSASRPQDRQFILSSKKLLLSDSGFYLCAWSLTMTGSSYNEQFFGPGTRLTVL.

V gene TRBV5-1 combines with J gene TRBJ2-2; tentative D call: TRBD1 (7 bases). This CDR3 comprises 17 residues. Germline V gene sequence: CDR1 SGHRS, CDR2 YFSETQ. V dropped 0 bases and J dropped 0 bases, with 12 bases sitting between them. CDR3 bases: TGCGCCAGCAGCTTGGGCGCAGGGGGGTCGAACACCGGGGAGCTGTTTTTT. Translating gives CASSLGAGGSNTGELFF.

The table lists this clone with a few counts. The chain is built from TRBV18 and TRBJ1-5; 7 bases match TRBD1. V dropped 2 bases and J dropped 3; count of bases not matched to a gene: 7. Germline CDR1 KGHSH, CDR2 LQKENI. The CDR3 is 16 amino acids. CDR3 protein: CASSPGDSTLNQPQHF. DNA for the CDR3: TGTGCCAGCTCACCAGGGGACAGTACACTCAATCAGCCCCAGCATTTT.

This rearrangement joins TRBV18 to TRBJ1-4; the D gene is possibly TRBD1 (5 bases). Germline V gene lookup returns CDR1 KGHSH and CDR2 LQKENI. The CDR3 runs 18 residues. Trimming took 6 bases from V and 4 from J, leaving 24 bases between them. The CDR3 loop is CASSPNPIRGGGNEKLFF. In DNA form, the CDR3 reads TGTGCCAGCTCGCCAAACCCGATAAGGGGCGGCGGTAATGAAAAACTGTTTTTT.

This chain joins TRBV2 and TRBJ2-3; D is possibly TRBD2 (6 bases). The CDR3 has 15 amino acids. V was pared by 5 bases and J by 0 bases, with 12 bases between. Germline V CDR1 and CDR2: SNHLY, FYNNEI. DNA for the CDR3: TGTGCCAGCAGTACGCGACTAGTGAGCACAGATACGCAGTATTTT. As protein: CASSTRLVSTDTQYF. Supplemented by reference TRBV2 and TRBJ2-3, the full variable domain reads EPEVTQTPSHQVTQMGQEVILRCVPISNHLYFYWYRQILGQKVEFLVSFYNNEISEKSEIFDDQFSVERPDGSNFTLKIRSTKLEDSAMYFCASSTRLVSTDTQYFGPGTRLTVL.

The rearrangement uses TRBV14 and TRBJ2-7; 8 bases are a match to TRBD2. The germline V gene has CDR1 SGHDN and CDR2 FVKESK. J lost 4 bases, V lost 1 base, and 9 bases had no gene match. The CDR3 extends over 16 amino acids. The DNA of the CDR3 is TGTGCCAGCAGCCAAGGTTTGGTAAGCGGGAGTTACGAGCAGTACTTC. Translating gives CASSQGLVSGSYEQYF.

V usage is TRBV29-1 and J usage is TRBJ2-5; perhaps TRBD1 as D (5 bases). CDR3 length equals 13 residues. Germline CDR1 reads SQVTM; CDR2 reads ANQGSEA. With 4 bases removed from V and 1 base from J, the gap between germline ends came to 10 bases. This chain's CDR3 is CSVVRGSQETQYF. The CDR3 DNA reads TGCAGCGTTGTAAGGGGTAGCCAAGAGACCCAGTACTTC. The whole variable domain, filled in from reference TRBV29-1 and TRBJ2-5, reads SAVISQKPSRDICQRGTSLTIQCQVDSQVTMMFWYRQQPGQSLTLIATANQGSEATYESGFVIDKFPISRPNLTFSTLTVSNMSPEDSSIYLCSVVRGSQETQYFGPGTRLLVL.

V is TRBV7-9 and J is TRBJ2-1; 8 bases line up with TRBD2. CDR1 is SEHNR, CDR2 FQNEAQ, per germline (reference sequence). The CDR3 has 15 amino acids. V was clipped by 5 bases and J by 8 bases; unmatched bases: 11. The CDR3 DNA reads TGTGCCAGCAGCCCAGTAAGCGGGAGCAACGATGAGCAGTTCTTC. Its translation: CASSPVSGSNDEQFF.

The rearrangement uses TRBV27 and TRBJ1-1; maybe TRBD1 (6 bases). The CDR3 extends over 18 amino acids. The V and J ends lost 6 bases and 0 bases respectively, with 23 bases between them. Germline values: CDR1 MNHEY, CDR2 SMNVEV (reference sequence). CDR3 sequence: CASSLGQSGTYVNTEAFF. CDR3 bases: TGTGCCAGCAGCCTTGGACAGTCGGGGACGTATGTGAACACTGAAGCTTTCTTT.

This clone was seen a handful of times. The V call is TRBV4-2, the J call TRBJ2-5; 9 bases are a match to TRBD2. Trimming cost V 1 base and J 5 bases; bases outside gene matches: 11. The CDR3 sequence is 17 residues long. Germline V gives CDR1 LGHNA, CDR2 YNFKEQ. The CDR3 is CASSQVASGMGRETQYF. DNA for the CDR3: TGTGCCAGCAGCCAAGTAGCTAGCGGGATGGGTCGGGAGACCCAGTACTTC.

The rearrangement links TRBV6-5 to TRBJ2-7; 7 positions agree with TRBD2. Germline V gene data show CDR1 as MNHEY and CDR2 as SVGAGI. The junction had 10 bases not matched to a gene; V was cut back by 8 bases and J by 0 bases. The CDR3 spans 15 residues. The CDR3 DNA follows: TGTGCCAGCCGGCCGGGACTACAGAGCTCCTACGAGCAGTACTTC. Its protein product is CASRPGLQSSYEQYF.

The V and J genes are TRBV28 and TRBJ2-1; D may be TRBD2 (6 bases). This CDR3 is built from 13 residues. Trimming took off 6 bases at V and 5 bases at J, with 11 bases between the two ends. Germline V lookup: CDR1 MDHEN, CDR2 SYDVKM. The CDR3 nucleotides read TGTGCCAGCAGAAAGGGACTTGACAATGAGCAGTTCTTC. This codes for CASRKGLDNEQFF.

CDR3 sequence reads: CASSLGKGLAGHEQFF. For the CDR3, the DNA is TGTGCCAGCAGCTTAGGGAAGGGACTAGCCGGCCATGAGCAGTTCTTC. J is TRBJ2-1 and V is TRBV7-9; TRBD2 agrees at 9 bases. Per the germline V gene, CDR1 is SEHNR and CDR2 is FQNEAQ (reference sequence). V was clipped by 1 base and J by 8 bases; unmatched bases: 9. The CDR3 length is 16 residues.

The chain uses TRBV12-5 and TRBJ2-7, with D possibly matching TRBD1 (5 bases). Trimming left V 7 bases short and J 3 bases short, with 13 bases between. This CDR3 has 13 residues. Germline values: CDR1 LGHNT, CDR2 FRNRAP. The DNA of the CDR3 is TGTGCTAGTGCGGCAGGGCGAAGCTACGAGCAGTACTTC. Its protein product is CASAAGRSYEQYF.